A selection of T cell receptor beta chains follows, all from one sample in a study of PD-1 blockade in classical Hodgkin lymphoma. Profiling relied on immunoSEQ multiplex PCR, and the TCRdb table lists in-frame clones only, not all of them. The sample has 47,000 or so clones, under 95% seen once. Sequencing input: peripheral blood mononuclear cells (PBMCs). The receptors derive from a human donor with classical Hodgkin lymphoma. Each CDR3 is given with its conserved first and last residue. A D gene is named only where the DNA matches it firmly. Clone sizes are given selectively: once, few, many, or a class where the clone is expanded.

clone_size	d_call	v_call	j_call	cdr3_aa	cdr3_nt
NA	TRBD1	TRBV29-1	TRBJ2-6	CSVEGTAGANVLTF	TGCAGCGTTGAGGGGACAGCTGGGGCCAACGTCCTGACTTTC
NA	NA	TRBV6-1	TRBJ2-1	CASSDVSVNEQFF	TGTGCCAGCAGTGACGTGAGCGTCAATGAGCAGTTCTTC
NA	TRBD1	TRBV25-1	TRBJ1-2	CASSGGQGNTAIYGYTF	TGTGCCAGCAGTGGTGGACAGGGGAATACGGCCATCTATGGCTACACCTTC
NA	TRBD1	TRBV28	TRBJ2-7	CASSSRDRASEQYF	TGTGCCAGCAGTTCCCGGGACAGGGCGTCGGAGCAGTACTTC
NA	NA	TRBV10-3	TRBJ2-7	CAISPPDGYEQYF	TGTGCCATCAGTCCCCCCGACGGGTACGAGCAGTACTTC
NA	NA	TRBV6-5	TRBJ1-4	CASSHTRQGSEKLFF	TGTGCCAGCAGCCACACTCGGCAGGGAAGTGAAAAACTGTTTTTT
NA	NA	TRBV6-4	TRBJ2-3	CASAAQSLDTQYF	TGTGCCAGCGCTGCTCAAAGTCTAGATACGCAGTATTTT
NA	NA	TRBV4-1	TRBJ1-1	CASSVLFLRGKNTEAFF	TGCGCCAGCAGCGTACTCTTCCTAAGGGGCAAGAACACTGAAGCTTTCTTT
NA	NA	TRBV5-1	TRBJ2-2	CASTASGELFF	TGCGCCAGCACAGCATCCGGGGAGCTGTTTTTT
NA	NA	TRBV5-1	TRBJ2-3	CASSSIGTSTDTQYF	TGCGCCAGCAGCTCGATCGGGACTAGCACAGATACGCAGTATTTT
NA	TRBD2	TRBV11-2	TRBJ2-1	CASSLLSGGTNNEQFF	TGTGCCAGCAGCTTACTATCGGGCGGGACTAACAATGAGCAGTTCTTC
NA	TRBD2	TRBV14	TRBJ2-7	CASSRGTSGSQSYEQYF	TGTGCCAGCAGCCGCGGGACTAGCGGGAGTCAAAGCTACGAGCAGTACTTC
NA	TRBD1	TRBV5-4	TRBJ2-1	CASSLAGQGDEQFF	TGTGCCAGCAGCTTGGCGGGACAGGGCGATGAGCAGTTCTTC
few	NA	TRBV19	TRBJ2-3	CASSMMDTQYF	TGTGCCAGTAGTATGATGGATACGCAGTATTTT
NA	NA	TRBV9	TRBJ1-4	CASSVGSGQSNEKLFF	TGTGCCAGCAGCGTGGGTTCTGGACAGTCGAATGAAAAACTGTTTTTT
NA	NA	TRBV18	TRBJ1-3	CASSPEASGNTIYF	TGTGCCAGCTCACCAGAGGCCTCTGGAAACACCATATATTTT
NA	TRBD1	TRBV28	TRBJ1-2	CASRYGTDAMGYTF	TGTGCCAGCAGGTACGGGACAGACGCTATGGGCTACACCTTC
NA	NA	TRBV27	TRBJ2-7	CASSLARGLRAESYYEQYF	TGTGCCAGCAGTTTAGCCCGGGGTCTGAGGGCAGAATCTTACTACGAGCAGTACTTC
NA	NA	TRBV4-2	TRBJ2-3	CASSQKVGDTDTQYF	TGTGCCAGTAGCCAAAAGGTCGGGGACACAGATACGCAGTATTTT
NA	NA	TRBV7-2	TRBJ1-3	CASSLGGFSGNTIYF	TGTGCCAGCAGCTTAGGGGGGTTCTCTGGAAACACCATATATTTT
NA	TRBD1	TRBV6-5	TRBJ2-2	CASRMDRAVTGELFF	TGTGCCAGCAGAATGGACAGGGCGGTAACCGGGGAGCTGTTTTTT
once	NA	TRBV11-2	TRBJ2-3	CASSPPFGAGVDTQYF	TGTGCCAGCAGCCCCCCCTTTGGGGCCGGGGTAGATACGCAGTATTTT
NA	NA	TRBV28	TRBJ1-1	CASSLIGMNTEAFF	TGTGCCAGCAGTTTGATTGGGATGAACACTGAAGCTTTCTTT
NA	TRBD1	TRBV14	TRBJ1-3	CASSHAGGGNTIYF	TGTGCCAGCAGCCATGCAGGGGGTGGAAACACCATATATTTT
NA	NA	TRBV6-6	TRBJ1-4	CASTGWGNEKLFF	TGTGCCAGCACCGGATGGGGAAATGAAAAACTGTTTTTT
NA	TRBD1	TRBV5-8	TRBJ1-1	CAIPGGVQSNTEAFF	TGTGCCATCCCAGGGGGCGTGCAATCGAACACTGAAGCTTTCTTT
NA	TRBD2	TRBV12-5	TRBJ2-1	CASGLSLAGQDEQFF	TGTGCTAGTGGTTTGTCACTAGCGGGACAAGATGAGCAGTTCTTC
NA	NA	TRBV5-1	TRBJ2-1	CASSSQTSSYNEQFF	TGCGCCAGCAGCTCTCAGACCAGCTCCTACAATGAGCAGTTCTTC
NA	TRBD2	TRBV5-1	TRBJ2-2	CASSLTSGRGAGELFF	TGCGCCAGCAGCTTAACTAGCGGGAGAGGGGCCGGGGAGCTGTTTTTT
NA	NA	TRBV27	TRBJ1-3	CASRLRAGNTIYF	TGTGCCAGCAGACTTCGGGCGGGAAACACCATATATTTT
NA	NA	TRBV10-1	TRBJ1-1	CASSVSSGSPTEAFF	TGCGCCAGCAGTGTCTCGTCGGGCAGCCCCACTGAAGCTTTCTTT
NA	TRBD2	TRBV5-6	TRBJ2-1	CASSLVGLAGEYNEQFF	TGTGCCAGCAGCTTGGTTGGGCTAGCGGGAGAATACAATGAGCAGTTCTTC
NA	NA	TRBV28	TRBJ2-7	CASTARQYF	TGTGCCAGCACCGCCCGGCAGTACTTC
NA	NA	TRBV6-1	TRBJ2-2	CASSQNEGDTGELFF	TGTGCCAGCAGTCAGAACGAGGGAGACACCGGGGAGCTGTTTTTT
few	NA	TRBV9	TRBJ2-2	CASSVEDTTSTGELFF	TGTGCCAGCAGCGTAGAAGACACTACTTCCACCGGGGAGCTGTTTTTT
NA	NA	TRBV5-4	TRBJ2-3	CASSLATDSTDTQYF	TGTGCCAGCAGCTTGGCCACGGATAGCACAGATACGCAGTATTTT
NA	TRBD2	TRBV7-6	TRBJ2-2	CASSGGLAGGAGELFF	TGTGCCAGCAGCGGGGGACTAGCGGGAGGAGCCGGGGAGCTGTTTTTT
NA	TRBD2	TRBV5-1	TRBJ2-1	CASSPPQSGGDNEQFF	TGCGCCAGCAGCCCCCCCCAGAGCGGGGGAGACAATGAGCAGTTCTTC
NA	TRBD2	TRBV28	TRBJ2-5	CASSRAGVGETQYF	TGTGCCAGCAGTCGAGCGGGAGTAGGAGAGACCCAGTACTTC
NA	NA	TRBV2	TRBJ1-4	CASRAQIMPTNEKLFF	TGTGCCAGCCGGGCCCAAATAATGCCAACTAATGAAAAACTGTTTTTT
NA	NA	TRBV11-3	TRBJ2-5	CASSLRGPETQYF	TGTGCCAGCAGCTTAAGGGGCCCAGAGACCCAGTACTTC
NA	TRBD2	TRBV5-5	TRBJ2-1	CASSSEGSGRMYNEQFF	TGTGCCAGCAGCTCCGAGGGGAGCGGGAGAATGTACAATGAGCAGTTCTTC
NA	NA	TRBV5-6	TRBJ1-5	CASSLGRDQPQHF	TGTGCCAGCAGCCTGGGACGGGATCAGCCCCAGCATTTT
NA	NA	TRBV5-1	TRBJ1-1	CASRSAQGTEAFF	TGCGCCAGTCGGTCGGCCCAGGGCACTGAAGCTTTCTTT
NA	NA	TRBV18	TRBJ2-3	CASSPPGLRRGTDTQYF	TGTGCCAGCTCACCCCCGGGCCTCCGTCGGGGAACAGATACGCAGTATTTT
NA	NA	TRBV2	TRBJ1-2	CASSEGTSRGYTF	TGTGCCAGCAGTGAAGGGACATCGAGGGGCTACACCTTC
NA	NA	TRBV2	TRBJ2-1	CASHKGDGNNEQFF	TGTGCCAGCCATAAAGGGGACGGCAACAATGAGCAGTTCTTC
NA	NA	TRBV29-1	TRBJ2-2	CSVGGAVNTGELFF	TGCAGCGTTGGAGGGGCAGTTAACACCGGGGAGCTGTTTTTT
NA	NA	TRBV5-6	TRBJ2-2	CASSLDGGTSNTGELFF	TGTGCCAGCAGCTTGGACGGCGGGACTTCGAACACCGGGGAGCTGTTTTTT
NA	NA	TRBV15	TRBJ2-1	CATSRVRQGQNEQFF	TGTGCCACCAGCAGAGTCCGCCAGGGACAAAATGAGCAGTTCTTC
NA	TRBD1	TRBV5-1	TRBJ1-1	CASSYNRGATEAFF	TGCGCCAGCAGTTACAACAGGGGTGCCACTGAAGCTTTCTTT
NA	NA	TRBV6-4	TRBJ1-2	CASSDSGEGGYTF	TGTGCCAGCAGTGACTCGGGGGAGGGTGGCTACACCTTC
NA	NA	TRBV7-2	TRBJ2-7	CASSLDGGDYEQYF	TGTGCCAGCAGCTTAGATGGCGGGGACTACGAGCAGTACTTC